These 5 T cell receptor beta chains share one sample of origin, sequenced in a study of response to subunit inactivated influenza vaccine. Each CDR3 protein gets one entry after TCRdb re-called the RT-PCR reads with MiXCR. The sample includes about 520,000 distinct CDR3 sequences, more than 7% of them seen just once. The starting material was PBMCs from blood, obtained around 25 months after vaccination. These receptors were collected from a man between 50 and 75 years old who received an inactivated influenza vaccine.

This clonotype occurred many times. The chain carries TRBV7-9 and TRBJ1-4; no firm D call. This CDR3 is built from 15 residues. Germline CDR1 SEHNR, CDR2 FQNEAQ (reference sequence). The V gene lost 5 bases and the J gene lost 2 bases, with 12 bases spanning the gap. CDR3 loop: CASSEPLRTNEKLFF. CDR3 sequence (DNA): TGTGCCAGCAGCGAACCTTTAAGGACTAATGAAAAACTGTTTTTT.

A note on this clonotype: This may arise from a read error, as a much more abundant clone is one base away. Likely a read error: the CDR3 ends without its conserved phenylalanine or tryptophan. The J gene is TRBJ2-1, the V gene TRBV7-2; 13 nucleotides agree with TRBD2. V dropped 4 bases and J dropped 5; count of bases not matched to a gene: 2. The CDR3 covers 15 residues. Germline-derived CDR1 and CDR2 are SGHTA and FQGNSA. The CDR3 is CASSWGLAGHNEQFS. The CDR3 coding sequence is TGTGCCAGCAGCTGGGGACTAGCGGGGCACAATGAGCAGTTCTCC.

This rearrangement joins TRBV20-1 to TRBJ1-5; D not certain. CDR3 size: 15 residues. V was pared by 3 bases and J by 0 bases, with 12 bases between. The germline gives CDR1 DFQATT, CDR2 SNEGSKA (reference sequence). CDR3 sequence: CSASRELYSNQPQHF. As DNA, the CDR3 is TGCAGTGCTAGCCGGGAACTCTATAGCAATCAGCCCCAGCATTTT.

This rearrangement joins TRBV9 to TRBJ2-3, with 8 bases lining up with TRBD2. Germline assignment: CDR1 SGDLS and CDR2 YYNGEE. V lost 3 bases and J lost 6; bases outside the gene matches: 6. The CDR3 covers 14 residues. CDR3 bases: TGTGCCAGCAGCGGCCGGGAGGGCCTTGATACGCAGTATTTT. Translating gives CASSGREGLDTQYF.

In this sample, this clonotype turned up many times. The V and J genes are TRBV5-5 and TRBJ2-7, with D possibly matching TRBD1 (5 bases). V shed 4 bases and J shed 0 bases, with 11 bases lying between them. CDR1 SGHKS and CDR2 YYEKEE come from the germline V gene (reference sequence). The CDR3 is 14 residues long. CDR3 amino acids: CASSEDNISYEQYF. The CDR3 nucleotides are TGTGCCAGCAGCGAGGACAATATCTCCTACGAGCAGTACTTC.